A single sample gave rise to the 4 T cell receptor beta chains below, sequenced in a study of T cell clonality in common variable immunodeficiency. Using immunoSEQ multiplex PCR, the repertoire was profiled, and TCRdb retains in-frame clones only, with some absent. The sample contains 40,000 to 45,000 clones, none of them singletons. The source material was peripheral blood mononuclear cells. These TCRs come from a person aged 18 to 70 in good health.

This clone was seen repeatedly, ten times or more. Read coverage stops 3 residues before the CDR3 terminus; the germline J gene supplies the remainder. The rearrangement joins TRBV5-4 to TRBJ2-1, with 10 bases aligning to TRBD1. The length of the CDR3 is 15 residues. Germline V gives CDR1 SGHNT, CDR2 YYREEE (reference sequence). Unmatched junction bases numbered 5, after V lost 2 bases and J lost 6 bases. The CDR3 DNA, read in part, is TGTGCCAGCAGCTTCGACAGGGGGCGAGGCAATGAG. It codes for CASSFDRGRGNE. The full CDR3 protein is CASSFDRGRGNEQFF.

This clone has ten or more counts. The sequenced CDR3 bases are TGTGCCAGCAGTTACCCCGGGGGGGGAGGAGGCAATCAGCCC. Amino acid sequence: CASSYPGGGGGNQP. The entire CDR3 protein reads CASSYPGGGGGNQPQHF. The chain links TRBV6-2 or TRBV6-3 to TRBJ1-5, with D perhaps matching TRBD1 (5 bases). Coverage ceases 3 residues before the CDR3 finishes, and the germline J gene fills in the end. Germline CDR1 is MNHEY and CDR2 is SVGEGT. Trimming stripped 2 bases from V and 2 bases from J, with 16 bases between. The CDR3 spans 17 residues.

This clone was observed many times. Coverage ceases 3 residues before the CDR3 finishes, and the germline J gene fills in the end. The chain uses TRBV20-1 and TRBJ2-1; tentative D call: TRBD2 (6 bases). From germline, CDR1 is DFQATT and CDR2 SNEGSKA (reference sequence). V was shortened by 1 base and J by 4 bases, with 17 bases between the two germline ends. The CDR3 sequence is 16 residues long. The sequenced part of the CDR3 DNA is TGCAGTGCTAGAGCGCTCCTGCGGGGTCTTTACAATGAG. Translated, it gives CSARALLRGLYNE. The CDR3 as a whole reads CSARALLRGLYNEQFF.

There are many counts of this clone. The CDR3 extends 3 residues past the end of the read, so its final part is completed from the germline J gene. The genes are TRBV6-1 and TRBJ2-1; 12 bases agree with TRBD2. Per the germline V gene, CDR1 is MNHNS and CDR2 is SASEGT. The CDR3 contains 15 residues. V lost 6 bases to trimming and J lost 5 bases; unmatched junction nucleotides: 5. The CDR3 bases that were read are TGTGCCAGCAGCGAAACTAGCGGGGGGAACAATGAG. As protein: CASSETSGGNNE. The entire CDR3 is CASSETSGGNNEQFF.